This TCR beta chain was sequenced for a study of T cell changes during pregnancy in multiple sclerosis. Sequenced by immunoSEQ multiplex PCR; TCRdb stores in-frame clones only, minus some. The sample has more than 20,000 clones, over 85% seen once; the top ten hold roughly 7%. This clone was seen only a few times. From germline, CDR1 is MGHRA and CDR2 YSYEKL. V was clipped by 0 bases and J by 0 bases; unmatched bases: 9. This CDR3 is built from 18 residues. Specimen: CD8+ T cells from peripheral blood mononuclear cells, collected in the third trimester of pregnancy. The receptor's source is a female donor with multiple sclerosis, enrolled in a pregnancy study. V usage is TRBV4-1 and J usage is TRBJ1-2; TRBD1 matches 8 bases. CDR3 sequence reads: CASSQDRTGGRTNYGYTF. In nucleotides, the CDR3 is TGCGCCAGCAGCCAAGATCGAACAGGGGGACGTACTAACTATGGCTACACCTTC.